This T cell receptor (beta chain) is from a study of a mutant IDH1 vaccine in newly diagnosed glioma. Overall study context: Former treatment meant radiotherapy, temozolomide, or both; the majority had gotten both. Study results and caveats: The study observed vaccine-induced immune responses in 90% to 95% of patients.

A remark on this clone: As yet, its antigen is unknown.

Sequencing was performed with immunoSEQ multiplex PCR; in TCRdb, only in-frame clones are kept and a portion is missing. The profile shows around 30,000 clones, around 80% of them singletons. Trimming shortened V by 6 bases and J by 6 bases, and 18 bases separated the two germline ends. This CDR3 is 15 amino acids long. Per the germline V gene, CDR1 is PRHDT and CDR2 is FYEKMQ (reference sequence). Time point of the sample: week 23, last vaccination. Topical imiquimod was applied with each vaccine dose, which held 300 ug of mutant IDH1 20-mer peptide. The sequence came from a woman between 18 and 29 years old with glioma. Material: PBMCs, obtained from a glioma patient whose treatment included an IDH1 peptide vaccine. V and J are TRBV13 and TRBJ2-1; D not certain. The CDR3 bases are TGTGCCAGCAGTAGCCGCCCGGGTGGAGCCAATGAGCAGTTCTTC. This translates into CASSSRPGGANEQFF.